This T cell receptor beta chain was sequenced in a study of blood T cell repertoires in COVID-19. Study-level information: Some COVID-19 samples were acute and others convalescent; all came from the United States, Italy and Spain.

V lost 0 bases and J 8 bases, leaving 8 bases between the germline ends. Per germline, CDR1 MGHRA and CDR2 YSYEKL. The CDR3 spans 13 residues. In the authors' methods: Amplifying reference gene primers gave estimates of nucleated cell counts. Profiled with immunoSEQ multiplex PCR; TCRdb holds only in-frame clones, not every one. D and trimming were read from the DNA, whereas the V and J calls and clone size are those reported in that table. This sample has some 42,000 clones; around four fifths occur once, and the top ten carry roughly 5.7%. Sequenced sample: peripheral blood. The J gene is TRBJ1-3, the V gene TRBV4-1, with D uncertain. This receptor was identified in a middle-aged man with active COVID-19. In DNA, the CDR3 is TGCGCCAGCAGCCAAGAGTTTGAGTACACCATATATTTT. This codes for CASSQEFEYTIYF.